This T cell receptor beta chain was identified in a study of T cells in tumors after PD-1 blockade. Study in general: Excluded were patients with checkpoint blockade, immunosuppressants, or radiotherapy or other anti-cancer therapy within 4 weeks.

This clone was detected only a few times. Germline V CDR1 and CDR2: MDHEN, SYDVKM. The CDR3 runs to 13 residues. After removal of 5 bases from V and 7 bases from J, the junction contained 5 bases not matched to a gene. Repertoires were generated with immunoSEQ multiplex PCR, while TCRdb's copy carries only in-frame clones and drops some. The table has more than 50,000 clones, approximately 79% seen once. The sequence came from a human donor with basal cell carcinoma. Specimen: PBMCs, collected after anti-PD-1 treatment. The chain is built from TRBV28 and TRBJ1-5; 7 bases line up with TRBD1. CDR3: CASSRRGNQPQHF. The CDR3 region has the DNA TGTGCCAGCAGTCGCAGGGGGAACCAGCCCCAGCATTTT.